This T cell receptor beta chain is from a study of blood T cell repertoires in COVID-19. On the study more broadly: Some COVID-19 samples were acute and others convalescent; all came from the United States, Italy and Spain. PBMCs, B-cell-depleted T cells, or T cells provided the cDNA or gDNA that made up the material.

The V and J ends lost 5 bases and 5 bases, in that order; junction bases with no gene match: 9. The germline CDR1 and CDR2 sequences are LNHDA and SQIVND (reference sequence). The CDR3 contains 14 residues. Authors' data handling: Scientists estimated how many nucleated cells there were by amplifying reference gene primers. The table came from immunoSEQ multiplex PCR; TCRdb's copy has only in-frame clones and leaves some out. That table gives V, J and clone size, and the DNA gave D and trimming. Among some 200,000 clones listed, around 82% were seen once. Material: peripheral blood. The rearrangement links TRBV19 to TRBJ2-7; 7 bases line up with TRBD1. The TCR was taken from a woman aged 25 to 45 who had recovered from COVID-19. CDR3 sequence: CASSPRQGENEQYF. In DNA, the CDR3 is TGTGCCAGTAGTCCCCGCCAGGGGGAGAACGAGCAGTACTTC.